Following are 2 T cell receptor beta chains from one sample sequenced in a study of technical replicates of blood from a few donors. Assay: immunoSEQ multiplex PCR; the TCRdb copy retains only in-frame clones and omits some. The data hold some 96,000 clones, with 90% to 96% observed a single time. Source material: T cells isolated from PBMCs. These receptors all stem from a human donor in good health.

The chain joins TRBV9 to TRBJ2-2; 7 nucleotides line up with TRBD1. J was trimmed by 0 bases and V by 0 bases; bases with no gene match: 8. Germline V gene lookup returns CDR1 SGDLS and CDR2 YYNGEE. CDR3 length: 18 residues. CDR3 nucleotides: TGTGCCAGCAGCGTAGAGGGAACAGGGGCCCCGAACACCGGGGAGCTGTTTTTT. Amino acid sequence: CASSVEGTGAPNTGELFF.

This chain links TRBV7-8 with TRBJ2-1; TRBD2 matches 7 bases. Per germline, CDR1 SGHVS and CDR2 FQNEAQ. After removal of 1 base from V and 9 bases from J, the junction contained 12 bases not matched to a gene. The length of the CDR3 is 16 residues. The CDR3 is CASSLVFGRGGSEQFF. Here the CDR3 DNA reads TGTGCCAGCAGCTTAGTCTTTGGTCGGGGCGGGAGTGAGCAGTTCTTC.